This TCR beta chain originates from a study of blood T cell repertoires in COVID-19. Study context: Sources were T cells, B-cell-depleted T cells, or PBMCs; the material itself was cDNA or gDNA.

CDR3 size: 12 residues. Germline CDR1 SGHTA, CDR2 FQGNSA. V lost 5 bases and J lost 6, with 8 bases in between. Profiled with immunoSEQ multiplex PCR; TCRdb holds only in-frame clones, not every one. The top ten hold roughly an eighth of the sample, which has 250,000 to 350,000 clones, about 91% seen once. The chain joins TRBV7-2 to TRBJ2-1; D not resolved. The source of this sequence is a woman aged 55 to 70 with acute or convalescent COVID-19. Sequences were obtained from peripheral blood. The CDR3 spells CASSLLANEQFF. The CDR3 DNA reads TGTGCCAGCAGCCTCCTGGCCAATGAGCAGTTCTTC.